This T cell receptor beta chain originates from a study of T cells in Graves' hyperthyroidism and ophthalmopathy. CDR3 length equals 17 residues. Germline loops: CDR1 SGHAT, CDR2 FQNNGV. V was pared by 2 bases and J by 1 base, with 10 bases of the junction left unmatched. Diagnosing involved the use of clinical symptoms, serum thyroxine and TRAb, thyroid ultrasound and orbital computed tomography. From RNA transcripts, TCR beta CDR3 regions were amplified. HTBI primers were used for first-round RT-PCR of the TCR CDR3. TCRdb redid the calling of the multiplex PCR reads with MiXCR, one entry per CDR3 protein. The table has 530,000 or so distinct CDR3 sequences, 24% seen once.

Sequenced material: blood. This TCR came from a woman in her twenties or thirties with Graves' ophthalmopathy. This rearrangement joins TRBV11-2 to TRBJ1-1; 7 bases fit TRBD1. The CDR3 sequence: CASSLFILGGENTEAFF. The CDR3 bases are TGTGCCAGCAGCTTATTCATTCTAGGGGGCGAGAACACTGAAGCTTTCTTT.